The 9 T cell receptor beta chains listed next were all sequenced from one sample in a study of OX40 agonist ivuxolimab in advanced cancers. Sequencing was performed with immunoSEQ multiplex PCR; in TCRdb, only in-frame clones are kept and a portion is missing. There are about 110,000 clones in the sample; 75% to 95% occur only once, and 0.66% lies in the top ten. The sample consisted of CD4+ or CD8+ T cells sorted from blood, taken in a trial of the OX40 agonist ivuxolimab. The receptors derive from an adult with an advanced solid tumor such as melanoma, head and neck, liver or kidney cancer.

This clone has only a few counts. The V call is TRBV5-6, the J call TRBJ1-5; 8 nucleotides line up with TRBD1. CDR1 is SGHDT and CDR2 is YYEEEE in the germline V gene. The CDR3 contains 14 residues. V lost 7 bases and J lost 5; bases outside the gene matches: 8. The CDR3 coding sequence is TGTGCCAGCGGCACCACAGGGGGGCATCAGCCCCAGCATTTT. Translation gives CASGTTGGHQPQHF.

The CDR3 DNA follows: TGCGCCAGCAGCTCGCAGGGGAGTTTTAGCAATCAGCCCCAGCATTTT. It translates to CASSSQGSFSNQPQHF. The rearrangement uses TRBV5-1 and TRBJ1-5; weak D call: TRBD1 (6 bases). Trimming shortened V by 3 bases and J by 0 bases, and 13 bases separated the two germline ends. Germline CDR1 SGHRS, CDR2 YFSETQ. This CDR3 has 16 amino acids. Combining the CDR3 with reference TRBV5-1 and TRBJ1-5 gives the whole variable domain KAGVTQTPRYLIKTRGQQVTLSCSPISGHRSVSWYQQTPGQGLQFLFEYFSETQRNKGNFPGRFSGRQFSNSRSEMNVSTLELGDSALYLCASSSQGSFSNQPQHFGDGTRLSIL.

The CDR3 nucleotides read TGTGCCAGTAGTACATGGGTCGCGCGGGGGCACCAAGAGACCCAGTACTTC. This translates into CASSTWVARGHQETQYF. The chain has TRBV19 and TRBJ2-5; possible D gene TRBD2, 7 bases. Trimming took off 4 bases at V and 0 bases at J, with 18 bases between the two ends. Germline V CDR1 and CDR2: LNHDA, SQIVND (reference sequence). The CDR3 runs to 17 residues.

V usage is TRBV30 and J usage is TRBJ1-5; tentatively, D is TRBD1 (5 bases). In germline, CDR1 is GTSNPN, CDR2 SVGIG (reference sequence). V shed 5 bases and J shed 1 base, with 15 bases lying between them. This CDR3 region has 15 residues. CDR3 coding DNA: TGTGCCTGGGACTCGGGGCAGGGCAGCAATCAGCCCCAGCATTTT. The encoded protein is CAWDSGQGSNQPQHF. The whole variable domain, filled in from reference TRBV30 and TRBJ1-5, reads SQTIHQWPATLVQPVGSPLSLECTVEGTSNPNLYWYRQAAGRGLQLLFYSVGIGQISSEVPQNLSASRPQDRQFILSSKKLLLSDSGFYLCAWDSGQGSNQPQHFGDGTRLSIL.

The V gene is TRBV9, the J gene TRBJ1-3; a weak D match, TRBD1 (6 bases). The germline V gene encodes CDR1 SGDLS and CDR2 YYNGEE. The CDR3 has 16 residues. The ends were cut back, 2 bases at V and 4 bases at J, with 16 bases in the middle. Here the CDR3 reads CASSVTDSEGGNTIYF. CDR3 nucleotides: TGTGCCAGCAGCGTTACGGACAGCGAGGGGGGAAACACCATATATTTT.

This chain connects TRBV13 to TRBJ1-2, with D hard to call. Per the germline V gene, CDR1 is PRHDT and CDR2 is FYEKMQ (reference sequence). Trimming shortened V by 5 bases and J by 6 bases, and 16 bases separated the two germline ends. The length of the CDR3 is 14 residues. CDR3 region: CASSAGERADGYTF. Here the CDR3 DNA reads TGTGCCAGCAGCGCCGGAGAGAGGGCTGATGGCTACACCTTC.

The gene calls are TRBV19 and TRBJ2-3; D may be TRBD2 (5 bases). The CDR3 consists of 15 residues. Germline assignment: CDR1 LNHDA and CDR2 SQIVND (reference sequence). Trimming removed 0 bases from V and 2 bases from J, with 9 bases in between. CDR3 protein: CASSIDPGYTDTQYF. The CDR3, as DNA: TGTGCCAGTAGTATAGATCCGGGGTACACAGATACGCAGTATTTT.

The V and J genes are TRBV30 and TRBJ2-2, with TRBD1 matching 9 bases. Germline values: CDR1 GTSNPN, CDR2 SVGIG (reference sequence). CDR3 length: 14 amino acids. V was clipped by 3 bases and J by 4 bases; unmatched bases: 3. The CDR3 loop reads CAWSRDRVTGELFF. For the CDR3, the DNA is TGTGCCTGGAGCCGGGACAGGGTCACCGGGGAGCTGTTTTTT.

The V call is TRBV23-1, the J call TRBJ2-5; 9 nucleotides line up with TRBD1. TRBV23-1 is designated an ORF whose function remains uncertain. The CDR3 loop spans 15 amino acids. Unmatched junction bases numbered 11, after V lost 7 bases and J lost 5 bases. CDR3 protein: CASILGDRGIETQYF. The CDR3 DNA reads TGCGCCAGCATCCTCGGAGACAGGGGGATTGAGACCCAGTACTTC.